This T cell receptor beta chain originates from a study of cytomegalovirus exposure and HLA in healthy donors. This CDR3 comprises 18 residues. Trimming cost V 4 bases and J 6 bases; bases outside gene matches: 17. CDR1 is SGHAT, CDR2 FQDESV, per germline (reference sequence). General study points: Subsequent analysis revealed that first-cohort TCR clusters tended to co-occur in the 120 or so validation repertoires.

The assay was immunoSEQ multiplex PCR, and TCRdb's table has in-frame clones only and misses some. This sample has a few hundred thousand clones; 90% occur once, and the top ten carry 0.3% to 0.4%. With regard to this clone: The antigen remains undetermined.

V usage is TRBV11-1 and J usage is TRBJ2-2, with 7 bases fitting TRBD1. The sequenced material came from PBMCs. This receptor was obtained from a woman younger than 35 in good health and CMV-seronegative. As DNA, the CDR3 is TGTGCCAGCAGCTCTGTATTGACAGGGCGATTAGTTGCCGGGGAGCTGTTTTTT. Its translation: CASSSVLTGRLVAGELFF.